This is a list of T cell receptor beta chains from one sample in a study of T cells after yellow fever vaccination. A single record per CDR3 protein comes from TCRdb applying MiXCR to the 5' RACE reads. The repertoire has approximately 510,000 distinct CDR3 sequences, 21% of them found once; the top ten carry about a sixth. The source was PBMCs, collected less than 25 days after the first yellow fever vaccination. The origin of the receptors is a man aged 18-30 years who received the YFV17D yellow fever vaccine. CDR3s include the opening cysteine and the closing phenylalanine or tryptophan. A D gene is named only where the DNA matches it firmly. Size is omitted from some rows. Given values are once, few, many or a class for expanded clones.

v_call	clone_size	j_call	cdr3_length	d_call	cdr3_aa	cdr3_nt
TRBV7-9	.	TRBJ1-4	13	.	CASSRGQNEKLFF	TGTGCCAGCAGCCGCGGACAGAATGAAAAACTGTTTTTT
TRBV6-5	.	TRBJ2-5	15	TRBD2	CASSYRWGGKETQYF	TGTGCCAGCAGTTACCGTTGGGGAGGGAAAGAGACCCAGTACTTC
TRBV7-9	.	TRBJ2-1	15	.	CASSHPRSSYNEQFF	TGTGCCAGCAGCCACCCCCGATCCTCCTACAATGAGCAGTTCTTC
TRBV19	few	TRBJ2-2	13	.	CASSMTENGELFF	TGTGCCAGTAGTATGACCGAGAACGGGGAGCTGTTTTTT
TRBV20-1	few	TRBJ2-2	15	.	CSAPGPGRGTGELFF	TGCAGTGCCCCGGGGCCCGGAAGGGGCACCGGGGAGCTGTTTTTT
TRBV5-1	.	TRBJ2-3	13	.	CASSLDGQGRQYF	TGCGCCAGCAGCTTGGATGGGCAGGGGAGGCAGTATTTT
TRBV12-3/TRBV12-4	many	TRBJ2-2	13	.	CASTPPGTGELFF	TGTGCCAGCACCCCCCCGGGCACCGGGGAGCTGTTTTTT
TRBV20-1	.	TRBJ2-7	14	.	CSARDFGGGDEQYF	TGCAGTGCTAGAGATTTCGGAGGGGGCGACGAGCAGTACTTC
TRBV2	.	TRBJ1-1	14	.	CASSETVRNTEAFF	TGTGCCAGCAGTGAAACGGTCCGGAACACTGAAGCTTTCTTT
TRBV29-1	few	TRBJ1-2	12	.	CSARSAIYGYTF	TGCAGCGCCCGTTCCGCTATCTATGGCTACACCTTC
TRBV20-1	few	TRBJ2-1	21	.	CSARSPFGGLTGYSSYNEQFF	TGCAGTGCTAGATCCCCTTTCGGGGGTCTGACCGGTTATAGCTCCTACAATGAGCAGTTCTTC